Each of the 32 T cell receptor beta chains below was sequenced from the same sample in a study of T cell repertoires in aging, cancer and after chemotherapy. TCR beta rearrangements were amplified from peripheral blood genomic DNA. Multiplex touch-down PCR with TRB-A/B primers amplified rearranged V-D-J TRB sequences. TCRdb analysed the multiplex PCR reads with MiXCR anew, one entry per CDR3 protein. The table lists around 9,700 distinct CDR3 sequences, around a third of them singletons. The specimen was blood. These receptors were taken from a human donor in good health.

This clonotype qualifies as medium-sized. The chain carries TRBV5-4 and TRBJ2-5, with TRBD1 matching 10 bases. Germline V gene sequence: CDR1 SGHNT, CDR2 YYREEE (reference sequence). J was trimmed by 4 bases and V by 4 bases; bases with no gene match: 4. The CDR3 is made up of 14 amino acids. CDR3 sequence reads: CASSRQGAGETQYF. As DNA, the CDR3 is TGTGCCAGCAGCCGACAGGGGGCGGGAGAGACCCAGTACTTC.

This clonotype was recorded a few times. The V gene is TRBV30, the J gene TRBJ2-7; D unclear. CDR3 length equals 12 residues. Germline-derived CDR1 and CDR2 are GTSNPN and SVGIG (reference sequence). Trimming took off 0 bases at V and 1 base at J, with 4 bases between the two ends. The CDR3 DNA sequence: TGTGCCTGGAGTGTAAAGTCCTACGAGCAGTACTTC. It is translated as CAWSVKSYEQYF.

The CDR3 is CSADRVDTEAFF. The CDR3 DNA is TGCAGTGCCGACAGGGTGGACACTGAAGCTTTCTTT. The gene calls are TRBV20-1 and TRBJ1-1, with 7 nucleotides matching TRBD1. V was pared by 6 bases and J by 3 bases, with 4 bases of the junction left unmatched. This CDR3 is built from 12 residues. Looked up from germline, CDR1 is DFQATT and CDR2 is SNEGSKA (reference sequence).

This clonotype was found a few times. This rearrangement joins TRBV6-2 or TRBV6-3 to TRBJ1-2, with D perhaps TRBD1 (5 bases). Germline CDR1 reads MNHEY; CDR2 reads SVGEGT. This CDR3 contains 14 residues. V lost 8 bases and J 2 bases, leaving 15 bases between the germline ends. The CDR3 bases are TGTGCCAGCCGTTCCGGGGGTACGAACTATGGCTACACCTTC. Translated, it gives CASRSGGTNYGYTF.

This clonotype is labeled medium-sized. DNA of the CDR3: TGTGCCAGTGGCACATCCCTCACAGATACGCAGTATTTT. Protein product: CASGTSLTDTQYF. V usage is TRBV19 and J usage is TRBJ2-3, with unresolved D. From germline, CDR1 is LNHDA and CDR2 SQIVND (reference sequence). Trimming stripped 8 bases from V and 2 bases from J, with 11 bases between. CDR3 length: 13 amino acids.

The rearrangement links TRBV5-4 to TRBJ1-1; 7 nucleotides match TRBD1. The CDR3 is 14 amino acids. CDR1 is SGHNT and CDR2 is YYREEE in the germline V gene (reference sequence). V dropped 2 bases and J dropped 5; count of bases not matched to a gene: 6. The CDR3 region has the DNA TGTGCCAGCAGCTTAAGGGACAGATCGACTGAAGCTTTCTTT. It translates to CASSLRDRSTEAFF.

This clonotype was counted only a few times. CDR3 in DNA: TGTGCCATCAGGCCGGGACAGGGGAGTTCTGAAGCTTTCTTT. This gives the protein CAIRPGQGSSEAFF. The V and J genes are TRBV10-3 and TRBJ1-1; 10 bases match TRBD1. Losses at the gene ends were 6 bases for V and 6 bases for J; bases not matched to a gene: 7. CDR1 and CDR2 from the germline V gene are ENHRY and SYGVKD. The CDR3 loop spans 14 amino acids.

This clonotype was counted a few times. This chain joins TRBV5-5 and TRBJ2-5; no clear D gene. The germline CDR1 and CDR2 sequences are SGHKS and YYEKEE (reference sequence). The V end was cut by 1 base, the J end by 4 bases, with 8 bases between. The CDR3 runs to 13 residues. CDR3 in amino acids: CASSLYSRETQYF. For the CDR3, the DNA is TGTGCCAGCAGCTTGTACAGTCGAGAGACCCAGTACTTC.

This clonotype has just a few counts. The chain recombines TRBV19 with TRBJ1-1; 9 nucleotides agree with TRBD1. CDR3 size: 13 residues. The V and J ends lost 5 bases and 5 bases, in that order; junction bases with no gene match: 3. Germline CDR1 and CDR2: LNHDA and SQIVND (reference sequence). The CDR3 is CASSQQGATEAFF. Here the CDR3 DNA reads TGTGCCAGTAGTCAACAGGGGGCGACTGAAGCTTTCTTT. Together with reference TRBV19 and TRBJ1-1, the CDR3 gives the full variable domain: DGGITQSPKYLFRKEGQNVTLSCEQNLNHDAMYWYRQDPGQGLRLIYYSQIVNDFQKGDIAEGYSVSREKKESFPLTVTSAQKNPTAFYLCASSQQGATEAFFGQGTRLTVV.

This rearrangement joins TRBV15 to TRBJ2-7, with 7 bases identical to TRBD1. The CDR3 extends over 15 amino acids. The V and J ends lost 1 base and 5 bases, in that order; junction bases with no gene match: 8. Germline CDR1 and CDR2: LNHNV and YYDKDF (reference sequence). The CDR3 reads CATSRVGVTGNEQYF. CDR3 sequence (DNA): TGTGCCACCAGCAGAGTAGGGGTGACAGGGAACGAGCAGTACTTC.

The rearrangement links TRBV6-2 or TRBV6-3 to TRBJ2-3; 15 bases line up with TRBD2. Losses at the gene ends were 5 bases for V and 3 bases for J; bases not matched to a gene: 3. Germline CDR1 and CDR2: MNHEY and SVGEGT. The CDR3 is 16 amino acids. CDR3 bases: TGTGCCAGCAGTCCAGGACTAGCGGGGGGGACAGATACGCAGTATTTT. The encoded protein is CASSPGLAGGTDTQYF.

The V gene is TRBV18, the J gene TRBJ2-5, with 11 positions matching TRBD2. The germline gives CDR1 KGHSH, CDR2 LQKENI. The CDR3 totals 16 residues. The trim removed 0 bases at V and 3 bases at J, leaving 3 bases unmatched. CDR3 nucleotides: TGTGCCAGCTCACCACCGATTAGCGGGAGGGAAGAGACCCAGTACTTC. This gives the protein CASSPPISGREETQYF. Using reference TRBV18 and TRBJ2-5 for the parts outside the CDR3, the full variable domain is NAGVMQNPRHLVRRRGQEARLRCSPMKGHSHVYWYRQLPEEGLKFMVYLQKENIIDESGMPKERFSAEFPKEGPSILRIQQVVRGDSAAYFCASSPPISGREETQYFGPGTRLLVL.

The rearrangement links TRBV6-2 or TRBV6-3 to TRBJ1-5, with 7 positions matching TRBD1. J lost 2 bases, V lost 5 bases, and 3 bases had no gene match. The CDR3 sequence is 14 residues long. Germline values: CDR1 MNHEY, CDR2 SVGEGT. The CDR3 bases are TGTGCCAGCAGTCCCGGACAGGGCAATCAGCCCCAGCATTTT. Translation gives CASSPGQGNQPQHF.

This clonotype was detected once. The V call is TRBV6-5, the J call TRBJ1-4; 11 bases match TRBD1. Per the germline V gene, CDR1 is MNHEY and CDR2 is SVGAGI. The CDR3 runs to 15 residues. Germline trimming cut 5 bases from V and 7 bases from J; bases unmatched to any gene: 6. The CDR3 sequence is CASSTRTGGIEKLFF. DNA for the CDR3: TGTGCCAGCAGTACGAGGACAGGGGGCATTGAAAAACTGTTTTTT.

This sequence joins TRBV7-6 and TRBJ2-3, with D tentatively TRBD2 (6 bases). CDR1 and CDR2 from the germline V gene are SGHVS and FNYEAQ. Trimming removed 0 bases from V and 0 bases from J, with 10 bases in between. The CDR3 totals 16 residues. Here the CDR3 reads CASSLAVSGSTDTQYF. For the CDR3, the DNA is TGTGCCAGCAGCTTAGCGGTGAGCGGGAGCACAGATACGCAGTATTTT.

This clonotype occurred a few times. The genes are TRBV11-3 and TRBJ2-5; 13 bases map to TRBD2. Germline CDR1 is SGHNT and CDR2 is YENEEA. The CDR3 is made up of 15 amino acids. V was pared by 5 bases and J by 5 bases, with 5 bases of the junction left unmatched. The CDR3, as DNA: TGTGCCAGCAGCATAGGACTAGCGGGAGATGAGACCCAGTACTTC. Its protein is CASSIGLAGDETQYF.

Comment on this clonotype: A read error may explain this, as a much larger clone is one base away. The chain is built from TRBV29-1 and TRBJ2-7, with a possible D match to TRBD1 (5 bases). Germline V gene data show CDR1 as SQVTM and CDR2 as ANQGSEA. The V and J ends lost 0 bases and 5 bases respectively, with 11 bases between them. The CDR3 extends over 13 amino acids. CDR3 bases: TGCAGCGTTGAAGATAGGGGTACCGACGAGCAGTACTTC. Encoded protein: CSVEDRGTDEQYF.

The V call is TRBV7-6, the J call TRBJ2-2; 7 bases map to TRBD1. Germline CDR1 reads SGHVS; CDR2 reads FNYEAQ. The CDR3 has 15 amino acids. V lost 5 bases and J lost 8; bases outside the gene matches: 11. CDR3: CASSRGGGSTGELFF. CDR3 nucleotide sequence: TGTGCCAGCAGCCGAGGGGGCGGGTCTACAGGGGAGCTGTTTTTT.

In nucleotides, the CDR3 is TGTGCCTGGAGGGCCCCCGGGGCGGGAGAGACCCAGTACTTC. Encoded protein: CAWRAPGAGETQYF. V and J are TRBV30 and TRBJ2-5, with D perhaps TRBD1 or TRBD2 (5 bases each). Germline assignment: CDR1 GTSNPN and CDR2 SVGIG (reference sequence). The CDR3 extends over 14 amino acids. V was clipped by 3 bases and J by 4 bases, with 15 bases between them. Supplemented by reference TRBV30 and TRBJ2-5, the full variable domain reads SQTIHQWPATLVQPVGSPLSLECTVEGTSNPNLYWYRQAAGRGLQLLFYSVGIGQISSEVPQNLSASRPQDRQFILSSKKLLLSDSGFYLCAWRAPGAGETQYFGPGTRLLVL.

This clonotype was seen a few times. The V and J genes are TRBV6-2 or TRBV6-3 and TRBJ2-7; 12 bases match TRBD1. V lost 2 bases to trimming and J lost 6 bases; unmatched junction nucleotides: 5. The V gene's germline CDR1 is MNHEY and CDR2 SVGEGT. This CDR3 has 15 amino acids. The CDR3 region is CASSYRDRGLGEQYF. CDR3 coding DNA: TGTGCCAGCAGTTACCGGGACAGGGGGCTTGGCGAGCAGTACTTC.

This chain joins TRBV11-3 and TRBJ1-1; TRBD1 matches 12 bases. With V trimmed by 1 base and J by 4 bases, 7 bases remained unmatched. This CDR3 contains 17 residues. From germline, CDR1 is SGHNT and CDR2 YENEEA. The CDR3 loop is CASSLVGQGARGTEAFF. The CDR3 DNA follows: TGTGCCAGCAGCTTAGTGGGACAGGGGGCGAGGGGCACTGAAGCTTTCTTT.

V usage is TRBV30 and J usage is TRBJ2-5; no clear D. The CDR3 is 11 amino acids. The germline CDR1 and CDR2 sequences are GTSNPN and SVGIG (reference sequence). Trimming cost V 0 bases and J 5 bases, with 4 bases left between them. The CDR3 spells CAWSVLETQYF. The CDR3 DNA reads TGTGCCTGGAGTGTATTGGAGACCCAGTACTTC.

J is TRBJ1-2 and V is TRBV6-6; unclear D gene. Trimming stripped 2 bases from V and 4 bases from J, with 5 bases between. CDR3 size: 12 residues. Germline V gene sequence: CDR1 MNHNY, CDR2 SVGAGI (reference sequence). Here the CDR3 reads CASSYRAYGYTF. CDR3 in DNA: TGTGCCAGCAGTTACAGGGCCTATGGCTACACCTTC.

In DNA form, the CDR3 reads TGTGCCAGCAGTGAGCTAGTGTCCCACAATGAGCAGTTCTTC. As protein: CASSELVSHNEQFF. J is TRBJ2-1 and V is TRBV6-5; D is ambiguous. Germline loops: CDR1 MNHEY, CDR2 SVGAGI. V lost 5 bases and J lost 5, with 13 bases in between. This CDR3 region has 14 residues.

The CDR3 loop is CATSDELAGTNTGELFF. The CDR3 nucleotides read TGTGCCACCAGTGATGAACTAGCGGGTACGAACACCGGGGAGCTGTTTTTT. The V and J genes are TRBV24-1 and TRBJ2-2; TRBD2 matches 9 bases. The CDR3 totals 17 residues. V was pared by 3 bases and J by 0 bases, with 4 bases of the junction left unmatched. Germline V gene sequence: CDR1 KGHDR, CDR2 SFDVKD.

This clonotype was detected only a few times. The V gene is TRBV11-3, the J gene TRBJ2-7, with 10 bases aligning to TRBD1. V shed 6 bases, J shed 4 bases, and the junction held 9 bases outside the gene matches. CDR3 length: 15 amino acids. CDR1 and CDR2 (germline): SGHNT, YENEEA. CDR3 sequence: CASRRTGGAAYEQYF. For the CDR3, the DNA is TGTGCCAGCAGACGGACAGGGGGTGCGGCGTACGAGCAGTACTTC.

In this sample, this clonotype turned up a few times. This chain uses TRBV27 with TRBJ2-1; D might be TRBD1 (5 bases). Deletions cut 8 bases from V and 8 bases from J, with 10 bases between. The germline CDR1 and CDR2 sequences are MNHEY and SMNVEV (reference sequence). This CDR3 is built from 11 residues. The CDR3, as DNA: TGTGCCAGCCGCAGGGTCCATGAGCAGTTCTTC. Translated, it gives CASRRVHEQFF.

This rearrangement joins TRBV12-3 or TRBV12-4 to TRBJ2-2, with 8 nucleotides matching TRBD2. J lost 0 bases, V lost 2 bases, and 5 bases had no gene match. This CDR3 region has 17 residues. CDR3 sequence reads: CASSLNLGLANTGELFF. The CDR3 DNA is TGTGCCAGCAGTTTAAACTTGGGACTAGCGAACACCGGGGAGCTGTTTTTT.

The CDR3 DNA reads TGTGCCATCAGTCAACCCCGGGCCCCAGGCGGAAACACCATATATTTT. Protein sequence: CAISQPRAPGGNTIYF. The rearrangement uses TRBV10-3 and TRBJ1-3; D remains ambiguous. Trimming left V 5 bases short and J 4 bases short, with 18 bases between. Germline loops: CDR1 ENHRY, CDR2 SYGVKD. This CDR3 has 16 amino acids.

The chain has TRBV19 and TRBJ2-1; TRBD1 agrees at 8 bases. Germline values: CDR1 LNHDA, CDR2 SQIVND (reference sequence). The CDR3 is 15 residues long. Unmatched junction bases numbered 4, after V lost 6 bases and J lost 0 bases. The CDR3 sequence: CASRRDRSSYNEQFF. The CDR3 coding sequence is TGTGCCAGTAGGCGGGACAGGAGCTCCTACAATGAGCAGTTCTTC. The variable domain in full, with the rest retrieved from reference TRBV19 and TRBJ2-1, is DGGITQSPKYLFRKEGQNVTLSCEQNLNHDAMYWYRQDPGQGLRLIYYSQIVNDFQKGDIAEGYSVSREKKESFPLTVTSAQKNPTAFYLCASRRDRSSYNEQFFGPGTRLTVL.

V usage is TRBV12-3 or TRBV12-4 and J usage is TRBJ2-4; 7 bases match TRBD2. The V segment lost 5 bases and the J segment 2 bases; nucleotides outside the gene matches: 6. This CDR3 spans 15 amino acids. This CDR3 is CASSLLGGSKNIQYF. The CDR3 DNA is TGTGCCAGCAGTCTCTTGGGGGGGTCCAAAAACATTCAGTACTTC.

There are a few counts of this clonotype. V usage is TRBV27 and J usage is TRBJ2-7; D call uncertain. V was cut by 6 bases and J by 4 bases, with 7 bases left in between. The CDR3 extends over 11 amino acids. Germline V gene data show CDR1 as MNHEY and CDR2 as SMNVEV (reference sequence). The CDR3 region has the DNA TGTGCCAGCAGACCCCCATACGAGCAGTACTTC. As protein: CASRPPYEQYF.